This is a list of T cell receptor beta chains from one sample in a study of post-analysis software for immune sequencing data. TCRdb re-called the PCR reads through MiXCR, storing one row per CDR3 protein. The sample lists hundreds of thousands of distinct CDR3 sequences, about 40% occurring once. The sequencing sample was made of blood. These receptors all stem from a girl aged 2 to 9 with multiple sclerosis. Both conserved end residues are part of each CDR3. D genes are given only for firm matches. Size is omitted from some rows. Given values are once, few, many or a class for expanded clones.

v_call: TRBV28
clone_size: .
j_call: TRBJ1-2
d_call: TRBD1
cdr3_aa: CASSRPRQGLGGYTF
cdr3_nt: TGTGCCAGCAGTCGGCCGCGACAGGGGCTTGGGGGCTACACCTTC

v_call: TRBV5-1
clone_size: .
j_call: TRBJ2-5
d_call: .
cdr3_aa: CASSLQGGRETQYF
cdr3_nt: TGCGCCAGCAGCTTGCAGGGGGGGAGAGAGACCCAGTACTTC

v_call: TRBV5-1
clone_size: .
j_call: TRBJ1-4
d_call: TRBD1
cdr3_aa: CASSAPGQGFEKLFF
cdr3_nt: TGCGCCAGCAGCGCACCGGGACAGGGATTCGAAAAACTGTTTTTT

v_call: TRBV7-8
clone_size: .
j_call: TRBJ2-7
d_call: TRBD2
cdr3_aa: CASSFSGREQYF
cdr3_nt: TGTGCCAGCAGCTTTAGCGGGAGGGAGCAGTACTTC

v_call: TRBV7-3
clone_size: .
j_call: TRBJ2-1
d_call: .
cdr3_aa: CASSKWGALNEQFF
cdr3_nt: TGTGCCAGCAGCAAATGGGGGGCTCTCAATGAGCAGTTCTTC

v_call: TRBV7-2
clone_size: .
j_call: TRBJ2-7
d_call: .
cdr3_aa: CASSTRGAGLEQYF
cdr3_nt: TGTGCCAGCAGTACCCGTGGGGCAGGTCTCGAGCAGTACTTC

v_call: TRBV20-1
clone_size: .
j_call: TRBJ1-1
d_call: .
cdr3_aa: CSAIGHASNTEAFF
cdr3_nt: TGCAGTGCTATTGGGCACGCGTCGAACACTGAAGCTTTCTTT

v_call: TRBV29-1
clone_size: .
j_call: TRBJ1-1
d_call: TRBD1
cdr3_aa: CSVGTGAFF
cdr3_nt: TGCAGCGTTGGGACAGGGGCTTTCTTT

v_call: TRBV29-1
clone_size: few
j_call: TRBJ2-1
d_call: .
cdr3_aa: CSIIGTAQETQFF
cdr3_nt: TGCAGCATCATTGGGACTGCTCAAGAGACCCAGTTCTTC

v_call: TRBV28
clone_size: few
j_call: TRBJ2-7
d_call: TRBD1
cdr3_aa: CASRRDRGTYEQYF
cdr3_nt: TGTGCCAGCAGGAGGGACAGGGGCACCTACGAGCAGTACTTC

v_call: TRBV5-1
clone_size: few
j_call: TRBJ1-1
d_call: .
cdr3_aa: CASSLTVSDGEAFF
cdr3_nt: TGCGCCAGCAGCTTGACAGTTTCGGACGGTGAAGCTTTCTTT

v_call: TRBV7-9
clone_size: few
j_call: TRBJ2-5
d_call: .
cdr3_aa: CASSLTGTARGTQYF
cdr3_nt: TGTGCCAGCAGCCTAACCGGGACGGCCAGGGGGACCCAGTACTTC

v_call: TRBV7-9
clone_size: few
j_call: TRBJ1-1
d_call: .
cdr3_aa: CASRRVNTEAFF
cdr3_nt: TGTGCCAGCAGGCGGGTGAACACTGAAGCTTTCTTT

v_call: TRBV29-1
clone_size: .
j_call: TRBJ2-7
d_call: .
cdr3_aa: CSVSRGAANEQYF
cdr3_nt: TGCAGCGTTTCCAGGGGAGCGGCTAACGAGCAGTACTTC

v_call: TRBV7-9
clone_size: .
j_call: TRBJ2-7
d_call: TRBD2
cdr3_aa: CASSLSGSGYEQYF
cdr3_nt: TGTGCCAGCAGCTTAAGCGGGAGCGGCTACGAGCAGTACTTC

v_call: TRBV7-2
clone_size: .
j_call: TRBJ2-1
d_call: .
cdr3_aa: CASRDYGGNEQFF
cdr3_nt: TGTGCCAGCAGGGACTATGGGGGCAATGAGCAGTTCTTC

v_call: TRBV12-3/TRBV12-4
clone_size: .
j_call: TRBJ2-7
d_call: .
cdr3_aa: CASSKPWGANAYEQYF
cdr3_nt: TGTGCCAGCAGCAAACCTTGGGGGGCGAACGCCTACGAGCAGTACTTC

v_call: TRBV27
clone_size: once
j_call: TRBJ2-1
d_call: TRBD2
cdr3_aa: CASSLAGGLDEQFF
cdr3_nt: TGTGCCAGCAGTCTAGCGGGGGGGCTAGATGAGCAGTTCTTC

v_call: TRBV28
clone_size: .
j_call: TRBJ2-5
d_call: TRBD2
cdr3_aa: CASRTPGTSGRTKWETQYF
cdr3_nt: TGTGCCAGCAGAACCCCTGGGACTAGCGGGCGGACTAAGTGGGAGACCCAGTACTTC

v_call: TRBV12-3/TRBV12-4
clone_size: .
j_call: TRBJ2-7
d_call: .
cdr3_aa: CASSFKQGHEQYF
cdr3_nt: TGTGCCAGCAGTTTTAAGCAGGGGCACGAGCAGTACTTC

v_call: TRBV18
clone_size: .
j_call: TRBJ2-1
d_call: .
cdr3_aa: CASSPDFAGTYNGQFF
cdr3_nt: TGTGCCAGCTCACCCGACTTTGCGGGTACCTACAATGGGCAGTTCTTC

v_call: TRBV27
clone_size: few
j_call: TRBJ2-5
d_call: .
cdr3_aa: CASSLGRGAWETQYF
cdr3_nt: TGTGCCAGCAGTTTAGGAAGGGGGGCGTGGGAGACCCAGTACTTC

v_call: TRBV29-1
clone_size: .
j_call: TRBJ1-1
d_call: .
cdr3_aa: CSVLIPLSTEAFF
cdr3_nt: TGCAGCGTTTTGATCCCTCTAAGCACTGAAGCTTTCTTT

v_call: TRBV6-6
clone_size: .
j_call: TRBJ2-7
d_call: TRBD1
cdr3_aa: CASCQSGQGAYEQYF
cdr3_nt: TGTGCCAGCTGCCAGAGTGGACAGGGGGCTTACGAGCAGTACTTC

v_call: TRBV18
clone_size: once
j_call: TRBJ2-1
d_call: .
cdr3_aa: CTSSPDNEQFF
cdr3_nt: TGTACCAGCTCACCAGACAATGAGCAGTTCTTC